The rows below give T cell receptor beta chains drawn from one sample of a study of T cell responses to AZD1222 COVID-19 vaccine. Generated by immunoSEQ multiplex PCR, the TCRdb table keeps only in-frame clones and is missing some. The sample lists over 150,000 clones, around nine tenths occurring once. The material was peripheral blood, obtained 28 days after the second AZD1222 dose. Receptors were obtained from an adult who received the AZD1222 COVID-19 vaccine. The CDR3 runs from the conserved cysteine through the conserved F or W. The order of the fields is D gene, J gene, clone size, V gene, CDR3 protein, CDR3 DNA. The D gene is left open where the match is weak. A row's size may be missing; if present it is once, few, many or a size class.

TRBD2	TRBJ2-7	.	TRBV20-1	CSASWTSKYEQYF	TGCAGTGCTAGTTGGACTAGCAAATACGAGCAGTACTTC
.	TRBJ2-5	.	TRBV7-9	CASSSRLGDETQYF	TGTGCCAGCAGCTCGAGACTGGGGGACGAGACCCAGTACTTC
.	TRBJ1-3	.	TRBV7-2	CASSLDQGRSGNTIYF	TGTGCCAGCAGCTTAGATCAGGGAAGGTCGGGAAACACCATATATTTT
TRBD1	TRBJ2-7	.	TRBV5-5	CASSHDRGRNEQYF	TGTGCCAGCAGCCACGACAGGGGGCGGAACGAGCAGTACTTC
.	TRBJ1-1	.	TRBV3-1/TRBV3-2	CASSQDYGRTNTEAFF	TGTGCCAGCAGCCAAGATTACGGTCGGACGAACACTGAAGCTTTCTTT
.	TRBJ1-3	.	TRBV5-6	CASSETNHGQGNTIYF	TGTGCCAGCAGCGAGACTAATCATGGTCAGGGAAACACCATATATTTT
.	TRBJ2-1	.	TRBV19	CASSLLSREQFF	TGTGCCAGTAGCCTACTTAGCCGTGAGCAGTTCTTC
.	TRBJ2-7	.	TRBV5-1	CASSLYGEAYEQYF	TGCGCCAGCAGCTTGTACGGGGAAGCCTACGAGCAGTACTTC
.	TRBJ1-3	.	TRBV7-2	CASGRMADSGNTIYF	TGTGCCAGCGGGCGGATGGCAGACTCTGGAAACACCATATATTTT
.	TRBJ1-2	.	TRBV6-6	CASSYGRGAYGYTF	TGTGCCAGCAGTTACGGTAGGGGGGCCTATGGCTACACCTTC
.	TRBJ2-1	.	TRBV7-9	CASSLAEAADEQFF	TGTGCCAGCAGCTTAGCGGAGGCCGCGGATGAGCAGTTCTTC
.	TRBJ1-6	.	TRBV6-5	CASSYHRGGNNSPLHF	TGTGCCAGCAGTTACCATCGGGGGGGGAACAATTCACCCCTCCACTTT
.	TRBJ2-1	.	TRBV7-9	CASSPGRDEQFF	TGTGCCAGCAGCCCTGGGCGGGATGAGCAGTTCTTC
.	TRBJ1-2	.	TRBV6-5	CASRGGARGYTF	TGTGCCAGCAGGGGGGGGGCGCGCGGCTACACCTTC
TRBD1	TRBJ2-1	.	TRBV15	CATSIPPGQGVNEQFF	TGTGCCACCAGCATCCCGCCGGGACAGGGAGTTAATGAGCAGTTCTTC
.	TRBJ1-5	.	TRBV7-2	CASSTRASINQPQHF	TGTGCCAGCAGCACCAGGGCGTCCATCAATCAGCCCCAGCATTTT
TRBD1	TRBJ1-1	.	TRBV4-2	CASSPSRDRGMSTEAFF	TGTGCCAGCAGCCCTAGCCGGGACAGGGGAATGAGCACTGAAGCTTTCTTT
TRBD2	TRBJ2-1	.	TRBV5-6	CASSLRAPGLAGTEQFF	TGTGCCAGCAGCTTGAGGGCCCCCGGACTAGCGGGGACTGAGCAGTTCTTC
.	TRBJ1-1	.	TRBV2	CASSRQVGNTEAFF	TGTGCCAGCAGCCGCCAAGTAGGGAACACTGAAGCTTTCTTT
.	TRBJ1-1	.	TRBV6-5	CASSYSGSVTEAFF	TGTGCCAGCAGTTACTCTGGCAGTGTAACTGAAGCTTTCTTT
.	TRBJ2-5	.	TRBV3-1/TRBV3-2	CASSQTRGAAETQYF	TGTGCCAGCAGCCAAACGAGGGGGGCTGCAGAGACCCAGTACTTC
.	TRBJ2-3	.	TRBV21-1	CASSKNSRARATQYF	TGTGCCAGCAGCAAAAACAGCCGGGCCCGCGCTACGCAGTATTTT
.	TRBJ2-7	once	TRBV5-1	CASAEGGGLGEQYF	TGCGCCAGCGCCGAAGGGGGGGGGCTCGGCGAGCAGTACTTC
.	TRBJ2-3	.	TRBV7-9	CASSFLFSGQNTDTQYF	TGTGCCAGCAGCTTCCTTTTTTCGGGACAAAACACAGATACGCAGTATTTT
.	TRBJ2-5	.	TRBV5-1	CASSLGGEGTQYF	TGCGCCAGCAGCTTGGGAGGCGAAGGGACCCAGTACTTC
.	TRBJ2-3	.	TRBV7-2	CASSLGGFTDTQYF	TGTGCCAGCAGCTTAGGCGGGTTCACAGATACGCAGTATTTT
TRBD2	TRBJ2-7	.	TRBV29-1	CSVVAGEGVGEQYF	TGCAGCGTTGTGGCGGGGGAAGGGGTAGGCGAGCAGTACTTC
.	TRBJ1-6	.	TRBV1	CTSSQGDRARNYNSPLHF	TGCACCAGCAGCCAAGGTGACAGGGCTCGTAATTATAATTCACCCCTCCACTTT
.	TRBJ1-6	.	TRBV27	CASSYSPAGNSPLHF	TGTGCCAGCAGTTACAGTCCTGCTGGTAATTCACCCCTCCACTTT
TRBD1	TRBJ1-3	.	TRBV5-4	CASSRQGAFPGNTIYF	TGTGCCAGCAGCCGACAGGGGGCTTTCCCTGGAAACACCATATATTTT
.	TRBJ1-5	.	TRBV18	CASSPAISNQPQHF	TGTGCCAGCTCACCAGCCATTAGCAATCAGCCCCAGCATTTT
TRBD1	TRBJ1-2	.	TRBV27	CASSQNRQGGGYTF	TGTGCCAGCAGTCAGAACCGACAGGGGGGGGGCTACACCTTC
TRBD2	TRBJ2-7	.	TRBV25-1	CASHKGGEQYF	TGTGCCAGCCATAAGGGAGGGGAGCAGTACTTC
.	TRBJ2-7	.	TRBV10-3	CAISESGVGSYEQYF	TGTGCCATCAGTGAGTCCGGGGTTGGCTCCTACGAGCAGTACTTC
TRBD1	TRBJ1-1	once	TRBV19	CASSPQGATEAFF	TGTGCCAGTAGTCCTCAGGGGGCGACTGAAGCTTTCTTT
.	TRBJ2-7	.	TRBV7-9	CASSFSQALSYEQYF	TGTGCCAGCAGCTTTTCCCAGGCCCTCTCCTACGAGCAGTACTTC
.	TRBJ2-5	.	TRBV4-1	CASSQDRSEETQYF	TGCGCCAGCAGCCAAGACCGATCGGAAGAGACCCAGTACTTC
TRBD1	TRBJ1-2	.	TRBV7-9	CASSSRDRDLYGYTF	TGTGCCAGCAGCTCGCGGGACAGAGACCTCTATGGCTACACCTTC
TRBD1	TRBJ1-2	.	TRBV6-2/TRBV6-3	CASSYFGTGARYGYTF	TGTGCCAGCAGTTACTTCGGGACAGGGGCTCGCTATGGCTACACCTTC
.	TRBJ2-3	.	TRBV24-1	CATRLPRGGPTDTQYF	TGTGCCACCAGACTGCCCCGCGGGGGCCCCACAGATACGCAGTATTTT
TRBD2	TRBJ2-3	.	TRBV3-1/TRBV3-2	CASSQVTLAGGRDTQYF	TGTGCCAGCAGCCAAGTTACCCTAGCGGGGGGGCGGGATACGCAGTATTTT
.	TRBJ2-3	.	TRBV24-1	CATSDLRQGPQYF	TGTGCCACCAGTGATTTGCGGCAAGGACCGCAGTATTTT
.	TRBJ1-3	once	TRBV27	CASSRVSGNTIYF	TGTGCCAGCAGCAGGGTATCTGGAAACACCATATATTTT